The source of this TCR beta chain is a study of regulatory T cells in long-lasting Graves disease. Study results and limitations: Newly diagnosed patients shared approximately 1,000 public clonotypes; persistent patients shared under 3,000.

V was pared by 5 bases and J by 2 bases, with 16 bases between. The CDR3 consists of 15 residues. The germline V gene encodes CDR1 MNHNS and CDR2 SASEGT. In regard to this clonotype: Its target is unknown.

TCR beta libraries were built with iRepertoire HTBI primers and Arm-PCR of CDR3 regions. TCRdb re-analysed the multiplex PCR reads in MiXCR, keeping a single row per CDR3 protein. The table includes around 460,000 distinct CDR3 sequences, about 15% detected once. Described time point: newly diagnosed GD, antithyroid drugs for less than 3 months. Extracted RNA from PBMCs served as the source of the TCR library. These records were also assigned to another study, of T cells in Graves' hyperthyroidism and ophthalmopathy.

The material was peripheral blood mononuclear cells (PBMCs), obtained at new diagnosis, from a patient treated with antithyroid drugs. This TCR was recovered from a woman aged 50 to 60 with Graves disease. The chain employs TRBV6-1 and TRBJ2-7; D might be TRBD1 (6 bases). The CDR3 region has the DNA TGTGCCAGCAGTCCTACAGGGTTAAGTACCTACGAGCAGTACTTC. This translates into CASSPTGLSTYEQYF.